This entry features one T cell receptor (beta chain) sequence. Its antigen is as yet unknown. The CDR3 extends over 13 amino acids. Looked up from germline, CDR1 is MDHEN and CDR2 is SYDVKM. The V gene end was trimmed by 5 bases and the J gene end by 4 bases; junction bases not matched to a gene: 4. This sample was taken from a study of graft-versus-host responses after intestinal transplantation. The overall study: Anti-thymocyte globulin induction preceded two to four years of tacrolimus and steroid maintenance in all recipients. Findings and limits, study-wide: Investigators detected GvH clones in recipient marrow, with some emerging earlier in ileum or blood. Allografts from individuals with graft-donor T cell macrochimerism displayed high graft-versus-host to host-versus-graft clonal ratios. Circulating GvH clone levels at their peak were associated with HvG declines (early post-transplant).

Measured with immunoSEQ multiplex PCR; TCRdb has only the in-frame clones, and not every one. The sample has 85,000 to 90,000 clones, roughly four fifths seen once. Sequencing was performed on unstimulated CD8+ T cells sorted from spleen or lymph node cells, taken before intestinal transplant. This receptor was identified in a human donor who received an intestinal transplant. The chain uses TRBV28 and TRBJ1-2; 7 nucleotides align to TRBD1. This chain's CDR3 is CASSTGAVYGYTF. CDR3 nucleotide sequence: TGTGCCAGCAGTACAGGGGCGGTCTATGGCTACACCTTC.